The 32 T cell receptor beta chains given below trace back to one sample, sequenced in a study of a mutant IDH1 vaccine in newly diagnosed glioma. Libraries were prepared by immunoSEQ multiplex PCR; TCRdb keeps only in-frame clonotypes and omits some of them. The sample carries about 68,000 clones, more than 70% recorded once. The time point denotes: week 35, safety follow-up. One vaccine dose held 300 ug of mutant IDH1 20-mer peptide and came with topical imiquimod. Their antigens are not known. Material: PBMCs, obtained from a glioma patient whose treatment included an IDH1 peptide vaccine. These receptors were collected from a young man with glioma.

This chain joins TRBV4-3 and TRBJ1-4; unclear D gene. The CDR3 loop spans 13 amino acids. Germline V gene sequence: CDR1 LGHNA, CDR2 YSLEER. V gave up 3 bases and J gave up 7 bases, with 9 bases separating them. The CDR3 loop is CASSHREIEKLFF. CDR3 bases: TGCGCCAGCAGCCACCGGGAAATTGAAAAACTGTTTTTT.

This clone was found once. The V call is TRBV28, the J call TRBJ2-6, with D hard to call. CDR3 size: 16 residues. Germline-derived CDR1 and CDR2 are MDHEN and SYDVKM. V shed 3 bases and J shed 0 bases, with 9 bases lying between them. The CDR3 protein is CASSFSGSSGANVLTF. Here the CDR3 DNA reads TGTGCCAGCAGTTTCTCCGGTAGCTCTGGGGCCAACGTCCTGACTTTC.

The V and J genes are TRBV19 and TRBJ1-1; 7 bases are a match to TRBD1. The CDR3 totals 13 residues. J was trimmed by 6 bases and V by 6 bases; bases with no gene match: 7. The germline CDR1 and CDR2 sequences are LNHDA and SQIVND (reference sequence). The CDR3 reads CASRLLGTAEAFF. DNA of the CDR3: TGTGCCAGTAGGCTGTTGGGGACAGCTGAAGCTTTCTTT.

This clone came up a few times. The V and J genes are TRBV6-6 and TRBJ1-6; D gene ambiguous. Germline V gives CDR1 MNHNY, CDR2 SVGAGI (reference sequence). CDR3 size: 15 residues. The V and J ends lost 0 bases and 10 bases respectively, with 13 bases between them. CDR3 amino acids: CASSYSTDPVSPLHF. In DNA form, the CDR3 reads TGTGCCAGCAGTTACTCTACAGACCCAGTATCACCCCTCCACTTT.

V is TRBV4-1 and J is TRBJ2-2, with TRBD1 matching 10 bases. The germline V gene encodes CDR1 MGHRA and CDR2 YSYEKL. The CDR3 loop spans 16 amino acids. With V trimmed by 2 bases and J by 5 bases, 5 bases remained unmatched. CDR3 coding DNA: TGCGCCAGCAGCCAATTTACGGGACAGGGGACCGGGGAGCTGTTTTTT. Residues: CASSQFTGQGTGELFF.

The chain joins TRBV7-8 to TRBJ2-7; the match to TRBD1 covers 7 bases. Germline CDR1 reads SGHVS; CDR2 reads FQNEAQ. The V gene end was trimmed by 4 bases and the J gene end by 3 bases; junction bases not matched to a gene: 6. CDR3 length equals 14 residues. The CDR3 loop is CASSSGTALYEQYF. CDR3 nucleotides: TGTGCCAGCAGCTCCGGGACAGCACTCTACGAGCAGTACTTC.

The chain couples TRBV28 to TRBJ1-2; 7 bases line up with TRBD1. The V segment lost 3 bases and the J segment 0 bases; nucleotides outside the gene matches: 10. Germline V gene lookup returns CDR1 MDHEN and CDR2 SYDVKM. The CDR3 is 17 residues long. The CDR3 DNA reads TGTGCCAGCAGTTTCACCCCCCGGACAGGTCCTAACTATGGCTACACCTTC. This translates into CASSFTPRTGPNYGYTF.

This sequence joins TRBV5-8 and TRBJ2-5; tentative D call: TRBD1 (5 bases). The germline V gene has CDR1 SGHTS and CDR2 YDEGEE. The CDR3 contains 20 residues. Deletions cut 0 bases from V and 3 bases from J, with 27 bases between. The chain's CDR3 is CASSLGFVDRALDREETQYF. CDR3 nucleotide sequence: TGTGCCAGCAGCTTGGGGTTTGTGGACCGTGCCCTCGACAGAGAAGAGACCCAGTACTTC.

The CDR3 DNA follows: TGCGCCAGCAGCCAAGAACCGGAGTATTATACGCAGTATTTT. This sequence encodes CASSQEPEYYTQYF. V and J are TRBV4-3 and TRBJ2-3; D is unclear. Between the trimmed V and J ends, which lost 0 bases and 7 bases, there was a span of 11 bases. Germline CDR1 reads LGHNA; CDR2 reads YSLEER. The CDR3 covers 14 residues.

The rearrangement uses TRBV19 and TRBJ2-1; a possible D gene is TRBD1 (5 bases). V lost 3 bases, J lost 5 bases, and 14 bases lay in between. The CDR3 contains 15 residues. CDR1 and CDR2 (germline): LNHDA, SQIVND (reference sequence). In nucleotides, the CDR3 is TGTGCCAGTAGTATTTGGGCATTGACAGACAATGAGCAGTTCTTC. This translates into CASSIWALTDNEQFF.

The V gene is TRBV25-1, the J gene TRBJ2-3; tentative D call: TRBD2 (5 bases). The CDR3 contains 16 residues. Germline CDR1 and CDR2: MGHDK and SYGVNS. Trimming removed 3 bases from V and 1 base from J, with 14 bases in between. CDR3 DNA: TGTGCCAGCAGTGATGGAATTTGGGGAGGCACAGATACGCAGTATTTT. Its translation: CASSDGIWGGTDTQYF.

The count of this clone is one. The chain couples TRBV7-3 to TRBJ2-5; tentative D call: TRBD2 (6 bases). The germline V and J ends were trimmed by 3 bases and 5 bases, with 10 bases remaining between them. Germline CDR1 reads SGHTA; CDR2 reads FQGTGA. This CDR3 is 13 amino acids long. The CDR3 here is CASSFGSSETQYF. CDR3 DNA: TGTGCCAGCAGCTTCGGGAGTTCGGAGACCCAGTACTTC.

The chain is built from TRBV5-1 and TRBJ2-7, with TRBD1 matching over 11 bases. This CDR3 is 14 amino acids long. V lost 3 bases to trimming and J lost 4 bases; unmatched junction nucleotides: 3. Germline V gene data show CDR1 as SGHRS and CDR2 as YFSETQ. The CDR3 sequence is CASSWDRGKYEQYF. CDR3 DNA: TGCGCCAGCAGCTGGGACAGGGGGAAATACGAGCAGTACTTC. Full variable domain (outside the CDR3, taken from reference TRBV5-1 and TRBJ2-7): KAGVTQTPRYLIKTRGQQVTLSCSPISGHRSVSWYQQTPGQGLQFLFEYFSETQRNKGNFPGRFSGRQFSNSRSEMNVSTLELGDSALYLCASSWDRGKYEQYFGPGTRLTVT.

This sequence joins TRBV6-1 and TRBJ2-1; TRBD2 might be the D (6 bases). The germline V gene encodes CDR1 MNHNS and CDR2 SASEGT. Between the trimmed V and J ends, which lost 5 bases and 10 bases, there was a span of 18 bases. CDR3 size: 14 residues. CDR3 sequence reads: CASSPYAAGSEQFF. The CDR3, as DNA: TGTGCCAGCAGTCCATACGCGGCGGGATCGGAGCAGTTCTTC.

The chain recombines TRBV4-1 with TRBJ2-3, with D possibly matching TRBD2 (5 bases). Between the trimmed V and J ends, which lost 0 bases and 0 bases, there was a span of 19 bases. The CDR3 spans 19 residues. Germline V CDR1 and CDR2: MGHRA, YSYEKL. The CDR3: CASSQEWESAQTSTDTQYF. CDR3 DNA: TGCGCCAGCAGCCAAGAGTGGGAGTCCGCCCAAACCAGCACAGATACGCAGTATTTT.

V and J are TRBV30 and TRBJ2-2; no clear D gene. Trimming left V 0 bases short and J 6 bases short, with 8 bases between. Germline V lookup: CDR1 GTSNPN, CDR2 SVGIG (reference sequence). There are 13 residues in the CDR3. This chain's CDR3 is CAWSVLVAGELFF. The CDR3, as DNA: TGTGCCTGGAGTGTACTGGTCGCCGGGGAGCTGTTTTTT.

The genes are TRBV7-9 and TRBJ2-1; D might be TRBD1 (6 bases). The CDR3 contains 15 residues. CDR1 SEHNR and CDR2 FQNEAQ come from the germline V gene (reference sequence). Between the trimmed V and J ends, which lost 1 base and 9 bases, there was a span of 16 bases. The CDR3 is CASSLEVGARGEQFF. CDR3 nucleotide sequence: TGTGCCAGCAGCTTAGAAGTGGGAGCCAGGGGTGAGCAGTTCTTC.

The chain has TRBV21-1 and TRBJ2-5; the D call in the table, TRBD1, was not verified against the DNA. TRBV21-1 is listed as a pseudogene. The CDR3 spans 16 residues. Here the CDR3 DNA reads TGTGCCAGCAGTTTAATAGGACAGAGAAATCAAGAGACCCAGTACTTC. Its protein product is CASSLIGQRNQETQYF.

V gene TRBV7-9 combines with J gene TRBJ1-4; 7 bases align to TRBD1. Germline assignment: CDR1 SEHNR and CDR2 FQNEAQ (reference sequence). This CDR3 contains 14 residues. Germline trimming cut 6 bases from V and 5 bases from J; bases unmatched to any gene: 6. The CDR3 here is CASSTGTANEKLFF. CDR3 DNA: TGTGCCAGCAGTACCGGGACAGCGAATGAAAAACTGTTTTTT.

The V gene is TRBV19, the J gene TRBJ1-2, with TRBD1 matching 8 bases. Losses at the gene ends were 6 bases for V and 8 bases for J; bases not matched to a gene: 11. The CDR3 sequence is 14 residues long. From germline, CDR1 is LNHDA and CDR2 SQIVND (reference sequence). CDR3 sequence: CASSITGTGAGYTF. The CDR3, as DNA: TGTGCCAGTAGCATAACCGGGACAGGCGCGGGCTACACCTTC.

The J gene is TRBJ1-1, the V gene TRBV2; 9 bases are shared with TRBD1. Germline CDR1 and CDR2: SNHLY and FYNNEI. This CDR3 contains 14 residues. V trimming: 5 bases; J trimming: 1 base; junction bases outside the gene matches: 2. CDR3 DNA sequence: TGTGCCAGCAGTACACAGGGGGCGAACACTGAAGCTTTCTTT. Encoded protein: CASSTQGANTEAFF.

This clone was seen only a few times. The chain employs TRBV6-4 and TRBJ2-1; TRBD2 aligns across 8 bases. V lost 3 bases to trimming and J lost 5 bases; unmatched junction nucleotides: 6. From germline, CDR1 is MRHNA and CDR2 SNTAGT. This CDR3 is built from 15 residues. CDR3 in DNA: TGTGCCAGCAGTGAGACGGGGGGGGCTCACAATGAGCAGTTCTTC. This sequence encodes CASSETGGAHNEQFF.

J is TRBJ2-1 and V is TRBV19; a weak D match, TRBD2 (5 bases). CDR1 and CDR2 from the germline V gene are LNHDA and SQIVND (reference sequence). This CDR3 has 15 residues. V lost 1 base and J 7 bases, leaving 14 bases between the germline ends. The CDR3 reads CASSIGLGASNEQFF. The CDR3 nucleotides read TGTGCCAGTAGTATAGGTCTGGGAGCCAGTAATGAGCAGTTCTTC.

The table lists this clone with a few counts. The chain combines TRBV5-4 with TRBJ1-1; D not resolved. V was pared by 4 bases and J by 0 bases, with 7 bases between. Germline CDR1 SGHNT, CDR2 YYREEE (reference sequence). There are 13 residues in the CDR3. The CDR3 DNA is TGTGCCAGCAGCCCCCCTATGAACACTGAAGCTTTCTTT. Translating gives CASSPPMNTEAFF.

This chain joins TRBV5-4 and TRBJ2-3; 7 bases match TRBD2. This CDR3 is 15 amino acids long. From germline, CDR1 is SGHNT and CDR2 YYREEE (reference sequence). The J segment lost 3 bases and the V segment lost 4 bases, leaving 8 bases of the junction unmatched. In nucleotides, the CDR3 is TGTGCCAGCAGCGGCGCGGGAGTTGGTACAGATACGCAGTATTTT. Translated, it gives CASSGAGVGTDTQYF.

The chain combines TRBV11-2 with TRBJ1-1; a possible D gene is TRBD1 (5 bases). Germline lookup yields CDR1 SGHAT and CDR2 FQNNGV. The V gene lost 1 base and the J gene lost 3 bases, with 21 bases spanning the gap. The length of the CDR3 is 18 residues. The CDR3 reads CASSLGGLSGPIYTEAFF. CDR3 in DNA: TGTGCCAGCAGCTTAGGGGGTTTGTCAGGGCCAATTTACACTGAAGCTTTCTTT.

At least ten counts were recorded for this clone. The V and J genes are TRBV5-6 and TRBJ2-7; D gene ambiguous. Germline V gives CDR1 SGHDT, CDR2 YYEEEE. This CDR3 comprises 12 residues. The ends were cut back, 0 bases at V and 2 bases at J, with 3 bases in the middle. The CDR3 sequence is CASSLEPYEQYF. For the CDR3, the DNA is TGTGCCAGCAGCTTGGAACCCTACGAGCAGTACTTC.

J is TRBJ1-2 and V is TRBV7-9; D might be TRBD1 (6 bases). The germline V and J ends were trimmed by 5 bases and 5 bases, with 24 bases remaining between them. Per germline, CDR1 SEHNR and CDR2 FQNEAQ (reference sequence). The CDR3 is 17 residues long. CDR3 in DNA: TGTGCCAGCAGCCCACAATCTAGTGCAGGGGTGGATTATGGCTACACCTTC. Translating gives CASSPQSSAGVDYGYTF.

V is TRBV27 and J is TRBJ1-2; TRBD1 is a possible D gene (5 bases). V gave up 8 bases and J gave up 0 bases, with 10 bases separating them. Germline lookup yields CDR1 MNHEY and CDR2 SMNVEV (reference sequence). CDR3 length: 13 residues. CDR3 coding DNA: TGTGCCAGCCGTACGGGGGCTAACTATGGCTACACCTTC. Its protein is CASRTGANYGYTF.

This clone was observed a few times. The rearrangement links TRBV9 to TRBJ1-1; 7 bases fit TRBD1. The CDR3 extends over 17 amino acids. Germline-derived CDR1 and CDR2 are SGDLS and YYNGEE. The V gene end was trimmed by 3 bases and the J gene end by 0 bases; junction bases not matched to a gene: 11. The CDR3 loop is CASSAPRQGSMNTEAFF. In nucleotides, the CDR3 is TGTGCCAGCAGCGCCCCCCGACAGGGTAGTATGAACACTGAAGCTTTCTTT.

This chain connects TRBV14 to TRBJ2-1; D is undetermined. The CDR3 has 17 amino acids. V lost 4 bases to trimming and J lost 2 bases, with 18 bases between them. Germline V gene data show CDR1 as SGHDN and CDR2 as FVKESK. For the CDR3, the DNA is TGTGCCAGCAGCCTAAGATGGGCTTTAACGGCCTACAATGAGCAGTTCTTC. Amino acid sequence: CASSLRWALTAYNEQFF.

The chain has TRBV29-1 and TRBJ1-2, with a weak D call TRBD1 (5 bases). The V and J ends lost 3 bases and 12 bases respectively, with 29 bases between them. The CDR3 sequence is 16 residues long. Germline-derived CDR1 and CDR2 are SQVTM and ANQGSEA. The CDR3 DNA reads TGCAGCGTTGACCTCGGTCAGGGACTCAGCGACCGTTTCGACACCTTC. This sequence encodes CSVDLGQGLSDRFDTF.